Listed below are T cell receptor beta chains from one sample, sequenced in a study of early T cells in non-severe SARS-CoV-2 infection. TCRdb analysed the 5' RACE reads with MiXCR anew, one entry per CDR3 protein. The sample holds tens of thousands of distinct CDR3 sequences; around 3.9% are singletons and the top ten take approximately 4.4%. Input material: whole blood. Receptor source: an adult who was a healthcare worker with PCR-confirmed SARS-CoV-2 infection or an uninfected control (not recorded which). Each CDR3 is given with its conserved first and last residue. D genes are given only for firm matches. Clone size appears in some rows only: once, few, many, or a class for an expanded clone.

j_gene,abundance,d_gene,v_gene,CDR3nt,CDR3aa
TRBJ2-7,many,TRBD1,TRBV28,TGTGCCAGCAGGAAGACAGGGAGCTACGAGCAGTACTTC,CASRKTGSYEQYF
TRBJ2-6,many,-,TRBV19,TGTGCCAGTAGAAGCAGGTTAGAAGCTGGGGCCAACGTCCTGACTTTC,CASRSRLEAGANVLTF
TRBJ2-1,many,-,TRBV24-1,TGTGCCACCAGTGATTTGAGGGACTCCTACAATGAGCAGTTCTTC,CATSDLRDSYNEQFF
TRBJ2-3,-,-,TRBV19,TGTGCCAGTAGCCCGAGGGACACAGATACGCAGTATTTT,CASSPRDTDTQYF
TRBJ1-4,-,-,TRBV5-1,TGCGCCAGCAGCTTGGATGAGACACGAGGGTGGGGTGAAAAACTGTTTTTT,CASSLDETRGWGEKLFF
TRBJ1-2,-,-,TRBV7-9,TGTGCCAGCAGCCCCTTGTCGGGTGGCTACACCTTC,CASSPLSGGYTF
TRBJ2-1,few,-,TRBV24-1,TGTGCCACCAGTGTTAAGCATGAGCAGTTCTTC,CATSVKHEQFF
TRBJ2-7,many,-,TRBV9,TGTGCCAGCAGCTTTAGACCAGAACCCCTTGGCGAGCAGTACTTC,CASSFRPEPLGEQYF
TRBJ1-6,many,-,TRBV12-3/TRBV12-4,TGTGCCAGCAGTCTCTCAGGGCAGGGGAATTCACCCCTCCACTTT,CASSLSGQGNSPLHF
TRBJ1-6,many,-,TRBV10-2,TGCGCCAGCAGTAGACAAGAAAGCTCCTATAATTCACCCCTCCACTTT,CASSRQESSYNSPLHF
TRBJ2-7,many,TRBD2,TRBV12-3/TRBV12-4,TGTGCCAGCACCCTGCGAGGTAGCGGGACCCTCTACGAGCAGTACTTC,CASTLRGSGTLYEQYF
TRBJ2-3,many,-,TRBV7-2,TGTGCCAGCAGCTTAATGGGCCGGGAAAACGGAGATACGCAGTATTTT,CASSLMGRENGDTQYF
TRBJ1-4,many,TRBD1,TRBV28,TGTGCCAGCAGTTCTCAGGACAGGGCTGAAAAACTGTTTTTT,CASSSQDRAEKLFF
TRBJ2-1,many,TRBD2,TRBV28,TGTGCCAGCAGTTTAGCTCCCGGGACTAGCCTTTTCGTAGAGCAGTTCTTC,CASSLAPGTSLFVEQFF
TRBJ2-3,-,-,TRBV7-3,TGTGCCAGCAGCTTAACCTCCGGCGGGGGCGGGAGAACAGATACGCAGTATTTT,CASSLTSGGGGRTDTQYF
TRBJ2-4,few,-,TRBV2,TGTGCCAGCAGTGTCGACATAGGGCAATTAGCCAAAAACATTCAGTACTTC,CASSVDIGQLAKNIQYF
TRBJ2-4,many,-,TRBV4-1,TGCGCCAGCAGCCCGGAAAGGGGGGAGATAGCCAAAAACATTCAGTACTTC,CASSPERGEIAKNIQYF
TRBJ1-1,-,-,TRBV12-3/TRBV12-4,TGTGCCAGCAGTTTAGCAGGGAACACTGAAGCTTTCTTT,CASSLAGNTEAFF
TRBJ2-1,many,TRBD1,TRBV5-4,TGTGCCAGCAGCCAGGGACAGAGTTATTCCTACAATGAGCAGTTCTTC,CASSQGQSYSYNEQFF
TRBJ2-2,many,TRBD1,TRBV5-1,TGCGCCAGCAGCACCGGGACAGGGGGCTCCGGGGAGCTGTTTTTT,CASSTGTGGSGELFF
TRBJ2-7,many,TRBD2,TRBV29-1,TGCAGCGTTGAAGGTAGCGGGATCTACGAGCAGTACTTC,CSVEGSGIYEQYF
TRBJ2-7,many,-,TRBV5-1,TGCGCCAGCAGCCCCGAGTTAGGGGTACACTCCTACGAGCAGTACTTC,CASSPELGVHSYEQYF
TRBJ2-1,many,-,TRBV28,TGTGCCAGCAGTTTCCCCTCGGCGGGTGGGGGGAATGAGCAGTTCTTC,CASSFPSAGGGNEQFF
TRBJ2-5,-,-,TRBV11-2,TGTGCCAGCAGCTTAGTACAGGGACTCGAGACCCAGTACTTC,CASSLVQGLETQYF
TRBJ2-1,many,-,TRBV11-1,TGTGCCAGCAGCTTAGGGGGTTACAATGAGCAGTTCTTC,CASSLGGYNEQFF
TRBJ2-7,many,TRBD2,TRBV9,TGTGCCAGCAGCGCCGGACTAGCGGGAACTTCCTACGAGCAGTACTTC,CASSAGLAGTSYEQYF
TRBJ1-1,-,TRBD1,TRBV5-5,TGTGCCAGCAGCTCCCGGGACAGGGTCCCTGAAGCTTTCTTT,CASSSRDRVPEAFF
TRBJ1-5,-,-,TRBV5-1,TGCGCCAGCAGCTTGGACGGTTATCAGCCCCAGCATTTT,CASSLDGYQPQHF
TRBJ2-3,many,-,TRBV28,TGTGCCAGCAGTACCTATGGGGGCGGCCCCACAGATACGCAGTATTTT,CASSTYGGGPTDTQYF
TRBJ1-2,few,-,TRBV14,TGTGCCAGCAGCCAAGAGGGGGCAAGGCACTATGGCTACACCTTC,CASSQEGARHYGYTF